The source of this T cell receptor beta chain is a study of prognosis after radiotherapy for stage I lung cancer (TCRdb year 2021). For context, the study as a whole: Around 19 stage I NSCLC patients were enrolled in Nanjing, China, between 2018 and 2019. Roughly 5 patients had oligometastatic NSCLC after surgical resection of the primary tumor, and approximately 13 had newly diagnosed primary stage I lung tumors. All patients were considered medically inoperable, owing to comorbidities in roughly 11 and refusal of surgery in seven or eight. The cohort comprised under 15 men and 5 or 6 women with a median age of 74.5 years, ranging from roughly 50 to 84 years. Tumor histology was squamous cell carcinoma in more than 5 patients and adenocarcinoma in more than 10. Using image-guided IMRT or VMAT, SBRT was delivered in 3 to 5 fractions at a biologically effective dose of at least 100 Gy. In every patient, SBRT was given without any concurrent therapy. After SBRT, distant metastases developed in about 20% of the 19 patients at a median of approximately 7 months, while the remaining 15 patients had no significant progression. Peripheral blood TCR beta repertoires were profiled in stage I NSCLC patients before and after stereotactic body radiotherapy, and the study then linked these repertoires to distant failure. The study took one blood sample before SBRT and one after SBRT from each of 19 patients and sequenced all 38 samples.

Findings and caveats that apply to the study as a whole: Unique TCR clone counts fell after SBRT (median about 9,600 before versus about 7,100 after; Wilcoxon paired P=0.011). Limitations of the study included a small cohort and short follow-up, and the study findings need independent validation. Whether the expanded TCR clones were tumor-specific was not determined. TRBV and TRBJ usage frequencies reportedly varied with metastasis status, involving two V genes at baseline and several V and two J genes after SBRT. Post-SBRT Shannon entropy and its change from baseline were lower in patients who developed distant metastases; baseline Shannon entropy was not associated with metastases. All reported P values were unadjusted for multiple comparisons.

All patients had node-negative disease on CT and PET/CT, and none had a history of other malignancies or had previously received chemotherapy or radiotherapy. At each of the two time points, roughly 6.5 milliliters of peripheral venous blood were collected into EDTA tubes. Ficoll-Paque Plus density-gradient centrifugation was used to isolate PBMCs. Immediately after collection, samples were stored at -80 degrees C until analysis. This clonotype was observed at least ten times. Its antigen specificity is not known. No base quality information exists; no much larger clone differs at one position. CDR1 and CDR2 are drawn from the germline V gene: MNHNS, SASEGT. The CDR3, from cysteine to phenylalanine, totals 16 residues. Only the CDR3 DNA is retained, 48 bases long and in frame from the first base. V was cut back by 5 bases and J by 4 bases, leaving a gap of 18 bases between them. Two rounds of multiplex PCR were performed to amplify the TCR beta CDR3 region from genomic DNA. In the first PCR round, primers specific to each TRBV and TRBJ gene were used, and the primer sequences were filed in Chinese patent CN105087789A. Universal primers were used in the second round of PCR. The Roche High Pure PCR Template Preparation Kit was used to extract genomic DNA from frozen PBMCs. Libraries were sequenced paired-end with 151 bp reads on an Illumina HiSeq 3000. Per the authors' processing: CutAdapt was used to discard raw reads that did not contain the multiplex PCR primer sequences. High-quality paired reads were merged into contigs with PEAR. MiXCR assigned TRB V, D and J gene segments to each contig by aligning to reference sequences. To remove sequencing errors, CDR3 sequences were clustered according to base quality and sequence similarity. Diversity was measured as Shannon entropy normalized by the natural log of productive TCR sequence number. To get clonality, Shannon entropy was divided by the natural log of the number of unique clonotypes, and that result was subtracted from one. Progression-free survival cut-offs for repertoire metrics were chosen using the Youden index of ROC curves, with analyses run in R 3.5.3. TCRdb redid the processing of the public reads, applying fastp at Q25 and MiXCR, and retained in-frame beta chains. A single entry per CDR3 protein holds the most common genes and DNA from its merged rows. These V and J calls rely on TCRdb rather than the paper's analysis. In this sample the table shows 26,000 or so distinct CDR3 sequences, around 30% of which occur a single time. The ten most abundant clones make up 35% to 45% of the sample.

This receptor was obtained from a donor aged 50 or older with non-small cell lung cancer. This specimen was PBMCs, taken before or after stereotactic body radiation therapy (not recorded which). The V and J genes are TRBV6-1 and TRBJ2-1; the best D guess is TRBD1, with 7 bases matching. At the DNA level, the sequence is TGTGCCAGCAGTCAGGGGGGAAGCGTCCAATACAATGAGCAGTTCTTC. It encodes CASSQGGSVQYNEQFF.